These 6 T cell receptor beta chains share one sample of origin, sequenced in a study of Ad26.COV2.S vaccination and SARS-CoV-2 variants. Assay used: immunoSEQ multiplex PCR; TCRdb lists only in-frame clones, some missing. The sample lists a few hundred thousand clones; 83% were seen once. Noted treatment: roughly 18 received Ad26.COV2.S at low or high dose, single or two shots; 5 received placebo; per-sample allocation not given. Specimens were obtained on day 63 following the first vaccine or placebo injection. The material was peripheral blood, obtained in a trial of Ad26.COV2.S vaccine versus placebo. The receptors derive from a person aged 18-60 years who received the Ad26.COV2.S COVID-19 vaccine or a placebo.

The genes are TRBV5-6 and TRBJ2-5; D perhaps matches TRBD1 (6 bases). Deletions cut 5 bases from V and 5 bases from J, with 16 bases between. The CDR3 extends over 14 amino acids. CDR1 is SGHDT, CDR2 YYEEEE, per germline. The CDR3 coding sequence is TGTGCCAGCAGTTCCGCAACAGGGTCTGAGACCCAGTACTTC. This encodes CASSSATGSETQYF.

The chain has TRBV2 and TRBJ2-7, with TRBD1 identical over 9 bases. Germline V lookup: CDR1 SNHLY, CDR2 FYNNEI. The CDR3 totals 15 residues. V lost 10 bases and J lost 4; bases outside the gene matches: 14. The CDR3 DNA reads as TGTGCCATCACTATCGGACAGGGGAGGGATTACGAGCAGTACTTC. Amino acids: CAITIGQGRDYEQYF.

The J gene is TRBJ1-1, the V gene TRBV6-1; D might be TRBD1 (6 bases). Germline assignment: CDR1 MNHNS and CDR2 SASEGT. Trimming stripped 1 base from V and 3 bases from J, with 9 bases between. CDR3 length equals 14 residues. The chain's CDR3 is CASSEVGGHTEAFF. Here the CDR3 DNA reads TGTGCCAGCAGTGAAGTCGGGGGGCACACTGAAGCTTTCTTT.

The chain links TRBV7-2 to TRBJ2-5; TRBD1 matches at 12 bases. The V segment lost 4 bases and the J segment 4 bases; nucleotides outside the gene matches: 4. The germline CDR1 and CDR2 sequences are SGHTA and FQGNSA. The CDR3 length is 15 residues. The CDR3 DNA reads TGTGCCAGCAGCTGGGGACAGGGGGCCTCAGAGACCCAGTACTTC. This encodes CASSWGQGASETQYF.

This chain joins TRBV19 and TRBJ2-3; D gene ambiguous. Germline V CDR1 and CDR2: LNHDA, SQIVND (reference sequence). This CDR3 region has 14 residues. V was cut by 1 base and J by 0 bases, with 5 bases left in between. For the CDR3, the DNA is TGTGCCAGTAGTATAGTCTTTAGCACAGATACGCAGTATTTT. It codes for CASSIVFSTDTQYF.

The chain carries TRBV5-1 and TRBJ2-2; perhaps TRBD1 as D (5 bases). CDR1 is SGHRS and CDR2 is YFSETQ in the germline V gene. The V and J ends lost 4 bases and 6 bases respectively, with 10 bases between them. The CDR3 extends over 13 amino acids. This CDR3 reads CASSLRGAGELFF. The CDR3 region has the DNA TGCGCCAGCAGCCTTAGGGGCGCCGGGGAGCTGTTTTTT.